This TCR beta chain was sequenced during a study of CD8 T cells in ankylosing spondylitis. TCRdb redid the calling of the 5' RACE reads with MiXCR, one entry per CDR3 protein. In the table there are roughly 130,000 distinct CDR3 sequences, around 13% of which are singletons. The germline V and J ends were trimmed by 6 bases and 3 bases, with 9 bases remaining between them. Germline V gene lookup returns CDR1 SQVTM and CDR2 ANQGSEA. The CDR3 consists of 11 residues. This clonotype has more than one count but fewer than ten. The sequenced material came from blood, either unsorted or a sorted T cell fraction (not recorded which). This TCR was recovered from a female donor with ankylosing spondylitis or in good health (not recorded which). V and J are TRBV29-1 and TRBJ2-7, with D tentatively TRBD1 (5 bases). The CDR3 region is CSVGQSYEQYF. The CDR3 bases are TGCAGCGTAGGACAAAGCTACGAGCAGTACTTC.